The clone carrying this TCR beta chain occurred a few times. The antigen is unknown. CDR1 and CDR2 from the germline V gene are SGHRS and YFSETQ. After removal of 4 bases from V and 1 base from J, the junction contained 2 bases not matched to a gene. This CDR3 comprises 14 residues. The source of the sample is a study of CD4 T cells in relation to SARS-CoV-2 and coronaviruses. As for the study in general: TCR beta CDR3s were sequenced after roughly 10-day antigen culture of PBMCs.

The data were produced by immunoSEQ multiplex PCR, yet TCRdb's version contains in-frame clones alone and is incomplete. The profile shows some 37,000 clones, 77% of them singletons. CD4 enrichment then naive enrichment separated naive from memory CD4+ cells. Sorted naive or memory CD4+ cells met CEF peptides for around eleven days. This receptor was identified in an adult with COVID-19. The sequenced sample was memory CD4+ T cells from PBMCs, cultured in vitro. V is TRBV5-1 and J is TRBJ1-1; 9 bases are shared with TRBD1. The CDR3 is CASSKGQGNTEAFF. CDR3 coding DNA: TGCGCCAGCAGCAAGGGACAGGGGAACACTGAAGCTTTCTTT. The whole variable domain, filled in from reference TRBV5-1 and TRBJ1-1, reads KAGVTQTPRYLIKTRGQQVTLSCSPISGHRSVSWYQQTPGQGLQFLFEYFSETQRNKGNFPGRFSGRQFSNSRSEMNVSTLELGDSALYLCASSKGQGNTEAFFGQGTRLTVV.